The present T cell receptor beta chain was sequenced within a study of blood T cells in healthy people across ages. Findings and limits, study-wide: Older individuals had lower TCR beta diversity per million T cells (the decline was roughly linear).

In regard to this clonotype: The antigen is not known.

V trimming: 5 bases; J trimming: 0 bases; junction bases outside the gene matches: 5. Germline V gene data show CDR1 as SEHNR and CDR2 as FQNEAQ (reference sequence). The CDR3 loop spans 16 amino acids. Donation came from healthy Caucasian individuals in Russia who were aged 6 to 90. Extraction of total RNA produced a minimum of 5 micrograms from each sample. A second roughly 6 to 11 cycle PCR used barcoded and J-beta primers. TCRdb reprocessed the 5' RACE reads via MiXCR and lists one record per CDR3 protein. This table has roughly 1.7 million distinct CDR3 sequences, roughly 30% appearing once. The TCR was taken from a woman aged 30 to 39 in good health. The rearrangement joins TRBV7-9 to TRBJ2-7, with 12 bases lining up with TRBD2. The sequenced sample consisted of blood. CDR3 nucleotide sequence: TGTGCCAGCAGCCAAGGACTAGCGGGGAACTCCTACGAGCAGTACTTC. Its protein is CASSQGLAGNSYEQYF.